A single sample is the source of the 22 T cell receptor beta chains below, sequenced in a study of T-cell memory formation after mild COVID-19. TCRdb reprocessed the 5' RACE reads with MiXCR, giving one entry per CDR3 protein. The sample lists approximately 260,000 distinct CDR3 sequences; over 15% were seen once. Sequenced input: PBMCs or a T cell subset sorted from them (not recorded which). These receptor sequences come from a man younger than 35 who had mild COVID-19 (a few samples of this study predate the infection). Cell type and time point are not known.

This clonotype has only a few counts. The chain links TRBV18 to TRBJ2-7, with 9 bases that match TRBD1. Losses at the gene ends were 4 bases for V and 5 bases for J; bases not matched to a gene: 6. Germline V gives CDR1 KGHSH, CDR2 LQKENI. This CDR3 has 14 residues. The CDR3 DNA follows: TGTGCCAGCTCACTAAACAGGGGGCAGGACGAGCAGTACGTC. It translates to CASSLNRGQDEQYV.

This clonotype was detected a few times. J is TRBJ2-1 and V is TRBV4-3; weak D call: TRBD1 (5 bases). Germline V gives CDR1 LGHNA, CDR2 YSLEER. V was cut by 0 bases and J by 7 bases, with 10 bases left in between. CDR3 length: 14 amino acids. CDR3 loop: CASSQDQGANEQFF. In nucleotides, the CDR3 is TGCGCCAGCAGCCAAGATCAGGGCGCGAATGAGCAGTTCTTC.

This clonotype was seen only a few times. The chain links TRBV5-1 to TRBJ2-5; 8 bases fit TRBD2. The germline V gene has CDR1 SGHRS and CDR2 YFSETQ. The CDR3 is made up of 16 amino acids. V lost 1 base, J lost 0 bases, and 5 bases stayed unmatched. The CDR3 reads CASSLRIAGNQETQYF. The CDR3 bases are TGCGCCAGCAGCTTGAGGATAGCGGGGAACCAAGAGACCCAGTACTTC.

There are many counts of this clonotype. The chain links TRBV18 to TRBJ2-7, with D possibly called TRBD1 or TRBD2 (6 bases each). The CDR3 is 11 residues long. The germline V gene encodes CDR1 KGHSH and CDR2 LQKENI. Trimming left V 6 bases short and J 6 bases short, with 9 bases between. CDR3 protein: CASSEGGEQYF. In DNA form, the CDR3 reads TGTGCCAGCTCGGAGGGGGGCGAGCAGTACTTC.

This clonotype showed up just a few times. This rearrangement joins TRBV7-2 to TRBJ1-2; D ambiguous. V dropped 4 bases and J dropped 8 bases, with 17 bases sitting between them. This CDR3 spans 14 amino acids. Germline loops: CDR1 SGHTA, CDR2 FQGNSA. CDR3 sequence: CASSSDRTSSGYTF. CDR3 nucleotides: TGTGCCAGCAGCTCCGACCGGACCTCATCCGGCTACACCTTC.

This clonotype has just a few counts. This sequence joins TRBV19 and TRBJ2-3, with TRBD1 as a possible D gene (5 bases). Trimming stripped 3 bases from V and 1 base from J, with 14 bases between. This CDR3 contains 16 residues. Germline CDR1 is LNHDA and CDR2 is SQIVND (reference sequence). The CDR3 here is CASSIQARVGTDTQYF. The CDR3 DNA sequence: TGTGCCAGTAGTATCCAGGCCAGGGTCGGCACAGATACGCAGTATTTT.

V and J are TRBV7-9 and TRBJ1-1; unclear D gene. V lost 2 bases and J lost 2, with 12 bases in between. This CDR3 region has 15 residues. From germline, CDR1 is SEHNR and CDR2 FQNEAQ (reference sequence). CDR3 DNA sequence: TGTGCCAGCAGCTTAATTCGCGACTATAACACTGAAGCTTTCTTT. This translates into CASSLIRDYNTEAFF.

This rearrangement joins TRBV25-1 to TRBJ2-7; D gene unclear. Germline lookup yields CDR1 MGHDK and CDR2 SYGVNS. The CDR3 consists of 13 residues. Trimming cost V 3 bases and J 6 bases, with 12 bases left between them. CDR3 residues: CASSDQNLGEQYF. CDR3 bases: TGTGCCAGCAGTGACCAGAACCTAGGCGAGCAGTACTTC.

This rearrangement joins TRBV7-9 to TRBJ2-7, with D possibly TRBD2 on 5 matching bases. The CDR3 has 13 amino acids. Trimming took off 3 bases at V and 6 bases at J, with 12 bases between the two ends. Per germline, CDR1 SEHNR and CDR2 FQNEAQ (reference sequence). The CDR3 is CASSFSDRAEQYV. CDR3 nucleotides: TGTGCCAGCAGCTTTAGCGACCGAGCCGAGCAGTACGTC.

The sample holds a few counts of this clonotype. The chain recombines TRBV7-9 with TRBJ1-2; no clear D. The CDR3 length is 13 residues. Germline values: CDR1 SEHNR, CDR2 FQNEAQ (reference sequence). V was trimmed by 5 bases and J by 4 bases, leaving 11 bases between them. CDR3 in amino acids: CASSPRDLYGYTF. In DNA form, the CDR3 reads TGTGCCAGCAGCCCGAGAGACCTCTATGGCTACACCTTC.

In this sample, this clonotype turned up a few times. The chain carries TRBV10-3 and TRBJ1-6, with D perhaps matching TRBD1 (6 bases). V lost 6 bases and J 7 bases, leaving 7 bases between the germline ends. CDR1 ENHRY and CDR2 SYGVKD come from the germline V gene. This CDR3 spans 12 amino acids. The CDR3 nucleotides are TGTGCCATCAGAACAGGGAATTCACCCCTCCACTTT. Protein product: CAIRTGNSPLHF.

This clonotype was counted many times. This chain joins TRBV5-1 and TRBJ2-7, with 8 bases identical to TRBD1. Germline V CDR1 and CDR2: SGHRS, YFSETQ. Losses at the gene ends were 0 bases for V and 2 bases for J; bases not matched to a gene: 7. There are 16 residues in the CDR3. CDR3 sequence (DNA): TGCGCCAGCAGCTTGGGTTGGGACAGGACTACCTACGAGCAGTACTTC. This translates into CASSLGWDRTTYEQYF.

In its sample, this clonotype was seen a few times. The chain carries TRBV7-9 and TRBJ2-5; 8 nucleotides align to TRBD1. Germline CDR1 and CDR2: SEHNR and FQNEAQ (reference sequence). This CDR3 contains 15 residues. V shed 5 bases, J shed 3 bases, and the junction held 8 bases outside the gene matches. CDR3 nucleotide sequence: TGTGCCAGCAGCCCACAGGGGGTCGGGGAAGAGACCCAGTACTTC. Translated, it gives CASSPQGVGEETQYF.

This chain connects TRBV20-1 to TRBJ1-5; D call uncertain. The germline V gene has CDR1 DFQATT and CDR2 SNEGSKA (reference sequence). The CDR3 loop spans 13 amino acids. V dropped 5 bases and J dropped 4 bases, with 12 bases sitting between them. The CDR3 DNA reads as TGCAGTGCTTCCCAACATCTTAATCAGCCCCAGCATTTT. This codes for CSASQHLNQPQHF.

This clonotype was seen more than once but under ten times. This chain links TRBV7-6 with TRBJ2-5; TRBD1 agrees at 7 bases. This CDR3 contains 16 residues. Losses at the gene ends were 1 base for V and 5 bases for J; bases not matched to a gene: 10. Germline loops: CDR1 SGHVS, CDR2 FNYEAQ. The CDR3 DNA reads TGTGCCAGCAGCTTAGTAGGGGACAGTGAGGTGGAGACCCAGTACTTC. Its translation is CASSLVGDSEVETQYF.

This clonotype was found a few times. V is TRBV29-1 and J is TRBJ2-3, with D possibly being TRBD2 (6 bases). Germline V CDR1 and CDR2: SQVTM, ANQGSEA. The CDR3 totals 12 residues. Trimming left V 7 bases short and J 2 bases short, with 10 bases between. The CDR3, as DNA: TGCAGCGCGTTAGCGGACACAGATACGCAGTATTTT. Protein: CSALADTDTQYF.

The V gene is TRBV25-1, the J gene TRBJ2-7, with TRBD1 identical over 7 bases. This CDR3 has 14 amino acids. Germline V gene lookup returns CDR1 MGHDK and CDR2 SYGVNS. V was clipped by 4 bases and J by 2 bases; unmatched bases: 5. The CDR3 nucleotides read TGTGCCAGCAGTGTCTTCGGGACAGCCTACGAGCAGTACTTC. Its translation is CASSVFGTAYEQYF.

This clonotype appeared a few times. The CDR3 sequence: CAISDRTLDTQYF. As DNA, the CDR3 is TGTGCCATCAGTGATCGGACCCTGGATACGCAGTATTTT. The chain links TRBV10-3 to TRBJ2-3; D gene unclear. The CDR3 runs 13 residues. Germline CDR1 reads ENHRY; CDR2 reads SYGVKD. V lost 3 bases to trimming and J lost 6 bases, with 10 bases between them.

This clonotype was counted only a few times. The CDR3 loop is CASSQVGNQPQHF. The CDR3 nucleotides read TGCGCCAGCAGCCAAGTTGGTAATCAGCCCCAGCATTTT. The chain couples TRBV4-1 to TRBJ1-5; unclear D gene. The CDR3 runs to 13 residues. Germline V lookup: CDR1 MGHRA, CDR2 YSYEKL. Trimming cost V 1 base and J 4 bases, with 5 bases left between them.

CDR3 DNA sequence: TGTGCCAGCAGCTTGGGGTCCCTCCGGGAGCTGTTTTTT. Translating it yields CASSLGSLRELFF. The chain is built from TRBV5-6 and TRBJ2-2; D not resolved. Germline values: CDR1 SGHDT, CDR2 YYEEEE. The V end lost 0 bases, the J end lost 9 bases, and 9 bases lay between the germline ends. The CDR3 is 13 residues long.

This clonotype was seen a handful of times. The rearrangement joins TRBV12-3 or TRBV12-4 to TRBJ1-1; D is unresolved. This CDR3 is 13 amino acids long. Trimming stripped 5 bases from V and 7 bases from J, with 14 bases between. CDR3 region: CASSRRVTHEAFF. DNA of the CDR3: TGTGCCAGCAGTCGTCGGGTAACCCATGAAGCTTTCTTT.

This clonotype was seen a handful of times. The V and J genes are TRBV7-9 and TRBJ1-2; the D is unclear. V lost 1 base to trimming and J lost 0 bases, with 9 bases between them. Germline V gene lookup returns CDR1 SEHNR and CDR2 FQNEAQ (reference sequence). The CDR3 consists of 15 residues. The CDR3 reads CASSLGAGANYGYTF. The CDR3 region has the DNA TGTGCCAGCAGCTTAGGGGCGGGAGCTAACTATGGCTACACCTTC.